Listed below are T cell receptor beta chains from one sample, sequenced in a study of vaccination and CD4 T cells after COVID-19. These TCRs' antigens remain unknown. TCRdb recomputed calls from the PCR reads with MiXCR, one row per CDR3 protein. The sample lists thousands of distinct CDR3 sequences, around 50% seen once, with roughly 25% in the top ten. Material: CD4+ T cells from blood, cultured in vitro. The source of these receptors is a human donor who had recovered from COVID-19. The CDR3 runs from the conserved cysteine through the conserved F or W. A D gene is named only where the DNA matches it firmly. Rows give clone size only sometimes, using once, few, many, or a class for an expanded clone.

v_gene	abundance	j_gene	d_gene	CDR3aa	CDR3nt
TRBV6-1	-	TRBJ1-2	-	CASTSESLYGYTF	TGTGCCAGCACTAGTGAGAGCCTCTATGGCTACACCTTC
TRBV6-1	few	TRBJ1-5	-	CASGVSGWNQPQHF	TGTGCCAGCGGAGTCTCGGGGTGGAATCAGCCCCAGCATTTT
TRBV20-1	-	TRBJ1-1	-	CSATSPWTRGSDTEAFF	TGCAGTGCCACGTCCCCCTGGACGAGGGGATCTGACACTGAAGCTTTCTTT
TRBV6-5	-	TRBJ1-2	-	CASCSWDRLRGGYTF	TGTGCCAGCTGTTCCTGGGACCGCCTAAGGGGCGGCTACACCTTC
TRBV24-1	-	TRBJ2-7	-	CATSDPRAWYEQYF	TGTGCCACCAGTGATCCCAGAGCTTGGTACGAGCAGTACTTC
TRBV6-1	-	TRBJ1-6	TRBD1	CASSADRVGSPLHF	TGTGCCAGCAGTGCGGACAGGGTTGGCTCACCCCTCCACTTT
TRBV7-2	-	TRBJ2-2	-	CASTPSVNTGELFF	TGTGCCAGCACCCCTAGCGTAAACACCGGGGAGCTGTTTTTT
TRBV20-1	-	TRBJ1-2	-	CSASRVSSYGYTF	TGCAGTGCTAGCAGGGTTTCGAGCTATGGCTACACCTTC
TRBV6-1	few	TRBJ1-2	TRBD1	CASSLTGAHGYTF	TGTGCCAGCAGCTTGACAGGGGCGCATGGCTACACCTTC
TRBV20-1	-	TRBJ1-5	-	CSATLQRHNQPQHF	TGCAGTGCTACCCTACAGAGGCACAATCAGCCCCAGCATTTT